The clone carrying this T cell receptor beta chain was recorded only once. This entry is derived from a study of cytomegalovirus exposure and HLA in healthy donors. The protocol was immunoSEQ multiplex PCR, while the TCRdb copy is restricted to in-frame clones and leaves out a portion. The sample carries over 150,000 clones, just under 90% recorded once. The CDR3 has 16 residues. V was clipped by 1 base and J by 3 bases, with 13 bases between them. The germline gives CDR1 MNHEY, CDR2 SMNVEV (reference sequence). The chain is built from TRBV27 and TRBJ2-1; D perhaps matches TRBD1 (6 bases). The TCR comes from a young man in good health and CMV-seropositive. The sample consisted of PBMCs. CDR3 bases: TGTGCCAGCAGTTTATGGGGGCCAGGGGACTACAATGAGCAGTTCTTC. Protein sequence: CASSLWGPGDYNEQFF.